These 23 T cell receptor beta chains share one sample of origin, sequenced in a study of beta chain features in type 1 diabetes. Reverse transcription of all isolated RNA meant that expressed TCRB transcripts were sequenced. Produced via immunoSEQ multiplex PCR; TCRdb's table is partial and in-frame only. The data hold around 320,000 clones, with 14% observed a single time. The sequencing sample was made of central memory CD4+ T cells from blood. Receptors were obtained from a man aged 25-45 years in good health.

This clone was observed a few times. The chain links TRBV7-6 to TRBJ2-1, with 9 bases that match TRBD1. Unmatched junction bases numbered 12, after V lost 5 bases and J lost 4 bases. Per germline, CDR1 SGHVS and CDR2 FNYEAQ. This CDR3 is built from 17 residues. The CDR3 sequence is CASSLRQGGAIYNEQFF. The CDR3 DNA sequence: TGTGCCAGCAGCCTCAGACAGGGGGGGGCCATTTACAATGAGCAGTTCTTC.

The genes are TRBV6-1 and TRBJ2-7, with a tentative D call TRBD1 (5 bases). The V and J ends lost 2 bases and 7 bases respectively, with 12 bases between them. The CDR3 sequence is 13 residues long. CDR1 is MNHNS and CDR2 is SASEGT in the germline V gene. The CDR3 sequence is CASSELGAKEQYV. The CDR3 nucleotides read TGTGCCAGCAGTGAACTAGGGGCTAAAGAGCAGTACGTC.

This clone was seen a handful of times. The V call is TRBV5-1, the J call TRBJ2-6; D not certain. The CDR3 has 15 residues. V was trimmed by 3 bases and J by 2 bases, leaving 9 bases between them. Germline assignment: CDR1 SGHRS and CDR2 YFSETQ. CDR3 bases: TGCGCCAGCAGCTCGGACGGAGCTGGGGCCAACGTCCTGACTTTC. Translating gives CASSSDGAGANVLTF.

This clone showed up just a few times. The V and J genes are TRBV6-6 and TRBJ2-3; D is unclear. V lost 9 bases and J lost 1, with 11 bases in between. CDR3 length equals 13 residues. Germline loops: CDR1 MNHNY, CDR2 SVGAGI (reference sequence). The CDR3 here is CASSDHRTDTQYF. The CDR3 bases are TGTGCCAGTTCGGACCACCGCACAGATACGCAGTATTTT.

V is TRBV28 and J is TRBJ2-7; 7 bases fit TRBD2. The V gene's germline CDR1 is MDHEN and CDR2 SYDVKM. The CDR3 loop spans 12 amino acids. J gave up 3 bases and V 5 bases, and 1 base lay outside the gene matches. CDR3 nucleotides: TGTGCCAGCAGTCGGGGGGACTACGAGCAGTACGTC. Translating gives CASSRGDYEQYV.

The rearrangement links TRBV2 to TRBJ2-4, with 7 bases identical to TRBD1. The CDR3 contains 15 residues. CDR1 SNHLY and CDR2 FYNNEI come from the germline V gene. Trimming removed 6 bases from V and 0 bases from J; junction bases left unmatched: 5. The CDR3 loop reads CASRTGVIAKNIQYF. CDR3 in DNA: TGTGCCAGCAGAACAGGGGTGATAGCCAAAAACATTCAGTACTTC.

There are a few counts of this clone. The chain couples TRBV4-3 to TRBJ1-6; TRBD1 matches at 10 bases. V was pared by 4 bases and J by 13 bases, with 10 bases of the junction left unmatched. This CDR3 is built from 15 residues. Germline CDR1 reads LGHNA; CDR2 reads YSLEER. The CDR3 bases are TGCGCCAGCAGCCCCCGGGACAGGGGATCTTCGCCCCTCCACTTT. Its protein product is CASSPRDRGSSPLHF.

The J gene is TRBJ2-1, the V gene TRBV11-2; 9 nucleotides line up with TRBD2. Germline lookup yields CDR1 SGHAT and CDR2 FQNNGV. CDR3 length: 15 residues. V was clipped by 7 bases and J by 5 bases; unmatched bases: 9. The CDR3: CASTKLAGSNNEQFF. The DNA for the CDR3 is TGTGCCAGCACTAAGCTAGCGGGATCAAACAATGAGCAGTTCTTC.

CDR3 nucleotides: TGCAGCGTTGAAGATCCAGGTTGGGTACAAGAGACCCAGTACTTC. Its translation is CSVEDPGWVQETQYF. The chain employs TRBV29-1 and TRBJ2-5, with D uncertain. The CDR3 extends over 15 amino acids. CDR1 SQVTM and CDR2 ANQGSEA come from the germline V gene. The V gene lost 0 bases and the J gene lost 2 bases, with 13 bases spanning the gap.

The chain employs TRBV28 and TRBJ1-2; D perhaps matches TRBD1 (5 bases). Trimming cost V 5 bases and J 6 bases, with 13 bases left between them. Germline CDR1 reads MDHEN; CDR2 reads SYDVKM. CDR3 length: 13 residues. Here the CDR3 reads CASSAPDSNGYTF. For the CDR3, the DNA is TGTGCCAGCAGTGCACCTGACAGTAATGGCTACACCTTC.

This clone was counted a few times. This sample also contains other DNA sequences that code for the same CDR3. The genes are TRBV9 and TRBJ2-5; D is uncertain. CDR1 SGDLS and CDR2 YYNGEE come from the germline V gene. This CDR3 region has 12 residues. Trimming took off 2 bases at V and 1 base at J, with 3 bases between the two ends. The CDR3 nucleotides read TGTGCCAGCAGCGTCTCCCAAGAGACCCAGTACTTC. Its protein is CASSVSQETQYF.

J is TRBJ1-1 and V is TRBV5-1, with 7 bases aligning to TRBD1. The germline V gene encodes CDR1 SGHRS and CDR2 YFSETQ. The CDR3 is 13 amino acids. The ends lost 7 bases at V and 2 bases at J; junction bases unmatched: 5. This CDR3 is CASQGDLNTEAFF. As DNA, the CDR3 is TGCGCCAGCCAGGGGGATCTTAACACTGAAGCTTTCTTT. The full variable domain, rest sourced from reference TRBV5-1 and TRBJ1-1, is KAGVTQTPRYLIKTRGQQVTLSCSPISGHRSVSWYQQTPGQGLQFLFEYFSETQRNKGNFPGRFSGRQFSNSRSEMNVSTLELGDSALYLCASQGDLNTEAFFGQGTRLTVV.

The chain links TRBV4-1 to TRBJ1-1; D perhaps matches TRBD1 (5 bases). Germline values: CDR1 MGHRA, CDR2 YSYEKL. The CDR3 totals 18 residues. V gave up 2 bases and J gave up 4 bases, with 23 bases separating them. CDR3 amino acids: CASSQISRAWGKGTEAFF. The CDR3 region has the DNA TGCGCCAGCAGCCAAATCAGTAGGGCCTGGGGGAAAGGCACTGAAGCTTTCTTT.

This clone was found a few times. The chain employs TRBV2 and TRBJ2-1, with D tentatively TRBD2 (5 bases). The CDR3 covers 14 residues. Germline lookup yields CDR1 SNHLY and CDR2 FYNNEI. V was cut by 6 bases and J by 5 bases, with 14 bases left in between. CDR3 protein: CASSPHAGNNEQFF. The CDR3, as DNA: TGTGCCAGCAGCCCCCATGCGGGTAACAATGAGCAGTTCTTC.

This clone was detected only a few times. The CDR3 is CASSDRQGYGYTF. CDR3 DNA: TGTGCCAGTAGTGACCGGCAGGGCTATGGCTACACCTTC. This sequence joins TRBV19 and TRBJ1-2, with D possibly TRBD1 on 5 matching bases. The CDR3 totals 13 residues. Trimming took off 5 bases at V and 4 bases at J, with 11 bases between the two ends. CDR1 LNHDA and CDR2 SQIVND come from the germline V gene (reference sequence).

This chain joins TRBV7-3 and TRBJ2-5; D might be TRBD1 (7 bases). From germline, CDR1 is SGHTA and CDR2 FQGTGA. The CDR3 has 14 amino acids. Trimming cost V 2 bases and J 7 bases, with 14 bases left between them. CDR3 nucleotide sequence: TGTGCCAGCAGCTTAGGGGCAGGGGGAGGGACCCAGTACTTC. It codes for CASSLGAGGGTQYF.

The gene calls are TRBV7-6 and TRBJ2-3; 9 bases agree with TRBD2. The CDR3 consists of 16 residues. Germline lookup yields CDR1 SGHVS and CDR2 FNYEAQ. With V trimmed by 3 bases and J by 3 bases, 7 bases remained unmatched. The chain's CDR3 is CASSFSGGGRTDTQYF. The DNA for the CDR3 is TGTGCCAGCAGCTTTAGCGGGGGTGGGAGGACAGATACGCAGTATTTT.

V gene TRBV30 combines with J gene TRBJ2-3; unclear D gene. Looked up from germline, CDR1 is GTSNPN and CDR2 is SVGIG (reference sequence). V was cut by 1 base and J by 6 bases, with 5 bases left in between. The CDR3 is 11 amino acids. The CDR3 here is CAWSALDTQYF. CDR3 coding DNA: TGTGCCTGGAGTGCTCTCGATACGCAGTATTTT.

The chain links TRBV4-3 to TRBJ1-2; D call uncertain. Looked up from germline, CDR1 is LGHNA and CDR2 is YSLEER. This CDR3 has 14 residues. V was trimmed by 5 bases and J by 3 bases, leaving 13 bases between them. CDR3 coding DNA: TGCGCCAGCAGCATGAACGGGGATCACTATGGCTACACCTTC. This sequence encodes CASSMNGDHYGYTF.

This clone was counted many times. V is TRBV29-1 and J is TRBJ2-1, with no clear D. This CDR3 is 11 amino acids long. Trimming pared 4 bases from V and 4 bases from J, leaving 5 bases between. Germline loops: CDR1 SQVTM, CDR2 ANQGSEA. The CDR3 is CSVALYNEQFF. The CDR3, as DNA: TGCAGCGTTGCCTTGTACAATGAGCAGTTCTTC.

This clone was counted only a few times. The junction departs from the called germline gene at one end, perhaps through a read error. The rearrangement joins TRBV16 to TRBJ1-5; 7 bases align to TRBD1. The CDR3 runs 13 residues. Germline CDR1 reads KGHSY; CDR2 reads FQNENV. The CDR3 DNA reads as TGTGCCAGCAGCGGGGACAGCAGTCAGCCCCAGCATTTT. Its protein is CASSGDSSQPQHF.

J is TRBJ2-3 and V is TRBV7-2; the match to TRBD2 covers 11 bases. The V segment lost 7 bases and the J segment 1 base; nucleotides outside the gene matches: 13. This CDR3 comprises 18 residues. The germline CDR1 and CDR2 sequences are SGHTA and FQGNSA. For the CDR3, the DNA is TGTGCCAGCAAGGATAGCGGGGGGGCCCCTCCGGGCACAGATACGCAGTATTTT. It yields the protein CASKDSGGAPPGTDTQYF.

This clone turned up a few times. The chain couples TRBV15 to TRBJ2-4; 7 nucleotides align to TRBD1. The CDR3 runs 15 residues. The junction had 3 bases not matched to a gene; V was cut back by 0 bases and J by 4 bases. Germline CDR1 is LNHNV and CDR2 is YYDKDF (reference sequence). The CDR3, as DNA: TGTGCCACCAGCAGAGAATTCAGGGGGAAAAACATTCAGTACTTC. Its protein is CATSREFRGKNIQYF.